This TCR beta chain was retrieved from a study of cytomegalovirus exposure and HLA in healthy donors. With 2 bases removed from V and 5 bases from J, the gap between germline ends came to 10 bases. The length of the CDR3 is 13 residues. Germline CDR1 and CDR2: SGHAT and FQNNGV. Sequencing used immunoSEQ multiplex PCR; TCRdb keeps in-frame clones, though not all of them. The table has fewer than 200,000 clones, about 90% seen once. The sequence came from a young woman in good health and CMV-seropositive. The material sequenced was PBMCs. This sequence joins TRBV11-2 and TRBJ2-7, with D tentatively TRBD2 (5 bases). CDR3 DNA sequence: TGTGCCAGCAGCTTATTTAAGAGGGACGAGCAGTACTTC. Amino acids: CASSLFKRDEQYF.